The 29 T cell receptor beta chains presented below share a single source sample, sequenced in a study of T-cell memory formation after mild COVID-19 (TCRdb year 2021). Libraries were constructed by 5' RACE. Reads for this sample came from an Illumina NovaSeq 6000. TCRdb took the public reads, trimmed them with fastp at Q25, ran MiXCR for clone calling and kept in-frame beta chains. Rows with one shared CDR3 protein collapse into an entry with the most common genes and DNA. A total of 300,000 to 350,000 distinct CDR3 sequences appear in this sample, approximately 20% of them only once. Together, the top ten hold more than 20% of the sample. Sequencing was done on a sample of PBMCs or a T cell subset sorted from them (not recorded which). The receptors were gathered from a man aged 18 to 30 who had mild COVID-19 (a few samples of this study predate the infection). The sample titles of this study are shuffled in the database, so cell type and time point are left out; the donor was told from shared clones.

The chain carries TRBV15 and TRBJ2-2, with D perhaps matching TRBD2 (6 bases). Trimming pared 0 bases from V and 0 bases from J, leaving 8 bases between. Germline loops: CDR1 LNHNV, CDR2 YYDKDF (reference sequence). The CDR3 sequence is 16 residues long. The CDR3 DNA reads as TGTGCCACCAGCAGAGACGGGGGTTCGAACACCGGGGAGCTGTTTTTT. Translating gives CATSRDGGSNTGELFF.

This clonotype was seen ten or more times. The chain employs TRBV7-2 and TRBJ1-6; tentative D call: TRBD1 (6 bases). With 1 base removed from V and 7 bases from J, the gap between germline ends came to 11 bases. CDR1 and CDR2 (germline): SGHTA, FQGNSA. The CDR3 totals 15 residues. In nucleotides, the CDR3 is TGTGCCAGCAGCTTAGTTGGGGGGGCAAATTCACCCCTCCACTTT. This encodes CASSLVGGANSPLHF.

This clonotype was seen at least ten times. The chain has TRBV29-1 and TRBJ2-7, with D possibly being TRBD1 or TRBD2 (5 bases each). CDR3 length: 12 amino acids. Germline loops: CDR1 SQVTM, CDR2 ANQGSEA. V gave up 4 bases and J gave up 5 bases, with 12 bases separating them. The CDR3 nucleotides read TGCAGCGTTGGCTGGCGAGGGGACGAGCAGTACTTC. This sequence encodes CSVGWRGDEQYF.

This chain connects TRBV5-6 to TRBJ2-7; D remains ambiguous. The V end lost 2 bases, the J end lost 5 bases, and 8 bases lay between the germline ends. CDR1 and CDR2 from the germline V gene are SGHDT and YYEEEE. This CDR3 is built from 12 residues. CDR3: CASSFVNNEQYF. The CDR3 DNA reads TGTGCCAGCAGCTTTGTAAACAACGAGCAGTACTTC.

Only a few counts were recorded for this clonotype. The chain links TRBV12-3 or TRBV12-4 to TRBJ1-1; 7 nucleotides match TRBD1. CDR3 length: 13 amino acids. Germline trimming cut 6 bases from V and 4 bases from J; bases unmatched to any gene: 5. The CDR3 DNA is TGTGCCAGCAGCACTCACAGGGGCACTGAAGCTTTCTTT. It encodes CASSTHRGTEAFF.

The chain carries TRBV12-3 or TRBV12-4 and TRBJ1-2, with no clear D. The CDR3 runs 11 residues. Trimming cost V 7 bases and J 8 bases, with 11 bases left between them. Here the CDR3 reads CASNRGGGYTF. The CDR3 DNA reads as TGTGCCAGCAACCGAGGAGGCGGCTACACCTTC.

This clonotype was detected ten times or more. This sequence joins TRBV7-8 and TRBJ2-1; D might be TRBD1 or TRBD2, each matching 5 bases. The length of the CDR3 is 16 residues. Germline-derived CDR1 and CDR2 are SGHVS and FQNEAQ. V was trimmed by 5 bases and J by 3 bases, leaving 17 bases between them. The CDR3 DNA sequence: TGTGCCAGCAGCCCCCTGGGGGATAGAGGCTACAATGAGCAGTTCTTC. This gives the protein CASSPLGDRGYNEQFF.

V and J are TRBV7-2 and TRBJ2-5, with unresolved D. The CDR3 is 14 amino acids. V was pared by 5 bases and J by 4 bases, with 14 bases between. Germline loops: CDR1 SGHTA, CDR2 FQGNSA. CDR3 amino acids: CASSTWTPPETQYF. As DNA, the CDR3 is TGTGCCAGCAGCACTTGGACGCCGCCAGAGACCCAGTACTTC.

Ten or more counts support this clonotype. The chain employs TRBV12-3 or TRBV12-4 and TRBJ2-5; D unclear. The ends were cut back, 6 bases at V and 5 bases at J, with 13 bases in the middle. The CDR3 extends over 13 amino acids. The CDR3 DNA reads TGTGCCAGCAGAAACCCAAAGTGGGAGACCCAGTACTTC. Protein product: CASRNPKWETQYF.

The rearrangement uses TRBV6-1 and TRBJ1-4, with D uncertain. Trimming removed 2 bases at V and 6 bases at J, with 10 bases between. Germline V gene sequence: CDR1 MNHNS, CDR2 SASEGT. The CDR3 is made up of 14 amino acids. CDR3 sequence reads: CASSERAGYEKLFF. The CDR3 DNA sequence: TGTGCCAGCAGTGAAAGGGCCGGGTATGAAAAACTGTTTTTT.

In this sample, this clonotype turned up a few times. V and J are TRBV6-5 and TRBJ1-2, with D unclear. Deletions cut 2 bases from V and 5 bases from J, with 9 bases between. From germline, CDR1 is MNHEY and CDR2 SVGAGI. The CDR3 contains 13 residues. The CDR3 sequence: CASSYLGIYGYTF. Written as DNA, the CDR3 is TGTGCCAGCAGTTACCTAGGGATTTATGGCTACACCTTC.

This clonotype appeared a few times. The chain couples TRBV24-1 to TRBJ2-5, with 8 bases lining up with TRBD2. The V and J ends lost 3 bases and 5 bases, in that order; junction bases with no gene match: 13. Germline V gene lookup returns CDR1 KGHDR and CDR2 SFDVKD. The CDR3 loop spans 17 amino acids. CDR3 residues: CATSDAPGLGGWETQYF. The CDR3 DNA is TGTGCCACCAGTGATGCACCGGGACTAGGGGGGTGGGAGACCCAGTACTTC.

In its sample, this clonotype was seen a few times. This CDR3 reads CSVGLPDGYGYTF. CDR3 in DNA: TGCAGCGTTGGTCTCCCAGATGGATATGGCTACACCTTC. This sequence joins TRBV29-1 and TRBJ1-2, with D uncertain. The CDR3 extends over 13 amino acids. From germline, CDR1 is SQVTM and CDR2 ANQGSEA. V was trimmed by 4 bases and J by 5 bases, leaving 14 bases between them.

In DNA, the CDR3 is TGTGCCAGCAGTTCTACAGGGGTTTTTGGAAACACCATATATTTT. Protein sequence: CASSSTGVFGNTIYF. The chain combines TRBV27 with TRBJ1-3; 7 bases are a match to TRBD1. V lost 4 bases, J lost 3 bases, and 6 bases stayed unmatched. The CDR3 is 15 amino acids. CDR1 is MNHEY and CDR2 is SMNVEV in the germline V gene (reference sequence).

The chain is built from TRBV5-5 and TRBJ2-7; 9 bases map to TRBD2. This CDR3 spans 13 amino acids. The germline gives CDR1 SGHKS, CDR2 YYEKEE (reference sequence). Unmatched junction bases numbered 2, after V lost 3 bases and J lost 4 bases. The CDR3 protein is CASSYLAGYEQYV. DNA of the CDR3: TGTGCCAGCAGCTACCTAGCGGGGTACGAGCAGTACGTC.

This chain connects TRBV9 to TRBJ2-1; weak D call: TRBD2 (6 bases). Germline loops: CDR1 SGDLS, CDR2 YYNGEE. The V end was cut by 0 bases, the J end by 3 bases, with 10 bases between. This CDR3 has 15 residues. CDR3 coding DNA: TGTGCCAGCAGCGTAGGCGGTAGCGGCTACAATGAGCAGTTCTTC. Amino acid sequence: CASSVGGSGYNEQFF.

V and J are TRBV6-4 and TRBJ2-1; 9 nucleotides agree with TRBD2. The CDR3 runs 15 residues. Germline CDR1 reads MRHNA; CDR2 reads SNTAGT. V gave up 2 bases and J gave up 6 bases; unmatched junction bases: 5. The CDR3 sequence: CASSDAAGGFNEQFF. CDR3 DNA sequence: TGTGCCAGCAGTGACGCAGCGGGGGGCTTCAATGAGCAGTTCTTC.

J is TRBJ2-7 and V is TRBV18; 7 positions agree with TRBD1. This CDR3 region has 13 residues. Trimming cost V 4 bases and J 3 bases; bases outside gene matches: 3. Germline lookup yields CDR1 KGHSH and CDR2 LQKENI. The CDR3 reads CASSHGQVYEQYV. The DNA for the CDR3 is TGTGCCAGCTCACACGGACAGGTCTACGAGCAGTACGTC.

The J gene is TRBJ2-5, the V gene TRBV12-3 or TRBV12-4; 7 nucleotides line up with TRBD2. Trimming at V came to 1 base and at J to 3 bases, leaving 5 bases not matched to a gene. CDR3 length: 15 amino acids. The CDR3 DNA reads as TGTGCCAGCAGTTTAGGCCCTGGGGGGGAAGAGACCCAGTACTTC. Its translation is CASSLGPGGEETQYF.

Ten or more counts support this clonotype. J is TRBJ1-4 and V is TRBV29-1, with TRBD1 identical over 9 bases. CDR3 length equals 12 residues. Germline V gene sequence: CDR1 SQVTM, CDR2 ANQGSEA. The junction had 2 bases not matched to a gene; V was cut back by 4 bases and J by 8 bases. CDR3 amino acids: CSVGQGGEKLFF. The CDR3 nucleotides are TGCAGCGTTGGACAGGGGGGAGAAAAACTGTTTTTT.

This chain connects TRBV12-3 or TRBV12-4 to TRBJ2-1, with D hard to call. This CDR3 region has 14 residues. The germline V and J ends were trimmed by 5 bases and 9 bases, with 17 bases remaining between them. Written as DNA, the CDR3 is TGTGCCAGCAGTCCCCCGTACAGATCTGGTGAGCAGTTCTTC. It is translated as CASSPPYRSGEQFF.

In this sample, this clonotype turned up a few times. The V call is TRBV6-5, the J call TRBJ1-3; D is uncertain. The V end was cut by 6 bases, the J end by 4 bases, with 13 bases between. This CDR3 is 14 amino acids long. Germline V gene data show CDR1 as MNHEY and CDR2 as SVGAGI. The CDR3 region has the DNA TGTGCCAGCAGCAAGCGGGCTTGGGGAAACACCATATATTTT. It is translated as CASSKRAWGNTIYF.

The rearrangement links TRBV20-1 to TRBJ2-7; D gene unclear. The germline gives CDR1 DFQATT, CDR2 SNEGSKA (reference sequence). V lost 2 bases, J lost 2 bases, and 16 bases lay in between. This CDR3 region has 15 residues. CDR3 DNA sequence: TGCAGTGCTAGACCCCTTGACTTGGCAACCTACGAGCAGTACTTC. Protein sequence: CSARPLDLATYEQYF.

This clonotype occurred a few times. The chain couples TRBV18 to TRBJ2-3; 12 bases align to TRBD2. Looked up from germline, CDR1 is KGHSH and CDR2 is LQKENI. J gave up 0 bases and V 3 bases, and 1 base lay outside the gene matches. The CDR3 is made up of 16 amino acids. Here the CDR3 DNA reads TGTGCCAGCTCACCCCTAGCGGGGGGGAGCACAGATACGCAGTATTTT. Residues: CASSPLAGGSTDTQYF.

J is TRBJ1-1 and V is TRBV20-1; 7 nucleotides agree with TRBD1. V shed 4 bases and J 1 base; nucleotides not matched to a gene: 6. The CDR3 spans 14 residues. Germline CDR1 is DFQATT and CDR2 is SNEGSKA (reference sequence). The CDR3 loop is CSATSGTANTEAFF. The CDR3 DNA reads TGCAGTGCTACTTCCGGGACAGCGAACACTGAAGCTTTCTTT.

J is TRBJ1-4 and V is TRBV6-2 or TRBV6-3; D is unresolved. V was shortened by 8 bases and J by 7 bases, with 17 bases between the two germline ends. CDR3 size: 14 residues. From germline, CDR1 is MNHEY and CDR2 SVGEGT. For the CDR3, the DNA is TGTGCCAGCGGCCCGGCTAGCTCTACTGAAAAACTGTTTTTT. It translates to CASGPASSTEKLFF.

There are a few counts of this clonotype. This chain uses TRBV5-1 with TRBJ2-3; D not resolved. Germline assignment: CDR1 SGHRS and CDR2 YFSETQ. V was cut by 3 bases and J by 1 base, with 9 bases left in between. The CDR3 totals 14 residues. CDR3 in amino acids: CASSSQTRTDTQYF. The DNA of the CDR3 is TGCGCCAGCAGCTCACAAACCCGCACAGATACGCAGTATTTT.

The gene calls are TRBV27 and TRBJ2-5; 8 bases are shared with TRBD1. Losses at the gene ends were 4 bases for V and 1 base for J; bases not matched to a gene: 5. This CDR3 has 15 residues. From germline, CDR1 is MNHEY and CDR2 SMNVEV (reference sequence). CDR3 bases: TGTGCCAGCAGTTCCCCAGGGGGCACCCAAGAGACCCAGTACTTC. This codes for CASSSPGGTQETQYF.

This clonotype was observed a handful of times. The chain uses TRBV14 and TRBJ2-1, with D possibly TRBD2 on 7 matching bases. The V and J ends lost 6 bases and 2 bases respectively, with 14 bases between them. Looked up from germline, CDR1 is SGHDN and CDR2 is FVKESK. The CDR3 has 15 amino acids. The CDR3 sequence is CASRERGGPYNEQFF. CDR3 DNA: TGTGCCAGCAGGGAAAGGGGGGGCCCCTACAATGAGCAGTTCTTC.